The 10 T cell receptor beta chains given below trace back to one sample, sequenced in a study of identical twins. TCRdb called the 5' RACE reads again in MiXCR, with one record for every CDR3 protein. The data hold a few hundred thousand distinct CDR3 sequences, with 9.6% observed a single time. This sample also belongs to another study, concerning yellow fever vaccine responses in identical twins.

Sequenced input: PBMCs. The receptors were sampled from a young woman in good health.

This clonotype was found a few times. J is TRBJ1-2 and V is TRBV3-1, with D possibly TRBD1 on 5 matching bases. V lost 4 bases to trimming and J lost 4 bases, with 16 bases between them. The CDR3 sequence is 15 residues long. CDR1 is LGHDT and CDR2 is YNNKEL in the germline V gene (reference sequence). The CDR3: CASSLEATESYGYTF. The CDR3 DNA follows: TGTGCCAGCAGCCTAGAGGCGACAGAGTCCTATGGCTACACCTTC.

This clonotype was counted many times. The rearrangement links TRBV27 to TRBJ2-3; no clear D gene. The CDR3 spans 13 residues. Deletions cut 3 bases from V and 5 bases from J, with 9 bases between. Germline values: CDR1 MNHEY, CDR2 SMNVEV (reference sequence). This chain's CDR3 is CASSLGWGDTQYF. The CDR3 DNA reads as TGTGCCAGCAGTTTGGGTTGGGGAGATACGCAGTATTTT.

V usage is TRBV20-1 and J usage is TRBJ2-5; D gene ambiguous. Germline loops: CDR1 DFQATT, CDR2 SNEGSKA (reference sequence). The CDR3 has 13 amino acids. The V end was cut by 6 bases, the J end by 1 base, with 12 bases between. CDR3 residues: CSASGSAQETQYF. The CDR3 DNA reads as TGCAGTGCCTCAGGCAGCGCCCAAGAGACCCAGTACTTC.

This clonotype came up many times. This chain links TRBV5-1 with TRBJ2-3; the D gene is possibly TRBD2 (5 bases). The V gene's germline CDR1 is SGHRS and CDR2 YFSETQ. This CDR3 is built from 15 residues. The V end was cut by 2 bases, the J end by 2 bases, with 12 bases between. The CDR3 nucleotides are TGCGCCAGCAGCTTTGAGGGAGTGAACACAGATACGCAGTATTTT. Its protein product is CASSFEGVNTDTQYF.

This clonotype came up many times. The J gene is TRBJ2-1, the V gene TRBV12-3 or TRBV12-4; no definite D call. V gave up 6 bases and J gave up 0 bases, with 12 bases separating them. The CDR3 extends over 15 amino acids. The CDR3 coding sequence is TGTGCCAGCAGGTTACACCCAAGCTCCTACAATGAGCAGTTCTTC. Its protein is CASRLHPSSYNEQFF.

The table lists this clonotype with a few counts. The chain couples TRBV20-1 to TRBJ2-3; the match to TRBD1 covers 7 bases. This CDR3 is built from 13 residues. Germline V CDR1 and CDR2: DFQATT, SNEGSKA (reference sequence). V was pared by 6 bases and J by 3 bases, with 6 bases of the junction left unmatched. The CDR3 protein is CSAPTGWTDTQYF. CDR3 DNA: TGCAGTGCGCCGACAGGGTGGACAGATACGCAGTATTTT.

This clonotype was seen ten or more times. This rearrangement joins TRBV9 to TRBJ1-2, with a tentative D call TRBD1 (6 bases). The CDR3 is 15 amino acids. Germline CDR1 is SGDLS and CDR2 is YYNGEE. V gave up 3 bases and J gave up 2 bases, with 14 bases separating them. The CDR3 coding sequence is TGTGCCAGCAGCGAAGGGACAACCCCGAACTATGGCTACACCTTC. It codes for CASSEGTTPNYGYTF.

The table lists this clonotype with a few counts. This chain connects TRBV7-9 to TRBJ2-3; TRBD1 aligns across 10 bases. In germline, CDR1 is SEHNR, CDR2 FQNEAQ (reference sequence). V gave up 1 base and J gave up 2 bases; unmatched junction bases: 3. The CDR3 has 16 residues. The CDR3 here is CASSLGQGADTDTQYF. Written as DNA, the CDR3 is TGTGCCAGCAGCTTAGGACAGGGGGCCGACACAGATACGCAGTATTTT.

Many counts were recorded for this clonotype. The chain recombines TRBV6-1 with TRBJ2-4; 10 nucleotides align to TRBD1. Per germline, CDR1 MNHNS and CDR2 SASEGT. V lost 6 bases and J lost 5; bases outside the gene matches: 4. The CDR3 totals 14 residues. The CDR3 DNA reads TGTGCCAGCAGGATGACAGGGGGCGAAAACATTCAGTACTTC. Encoded protein: CASRMTGGENIQYF.

This clonotype was detected ten times or more. The chain joins TRBV20-1 to TRBJ1-5, with TRBD1 identical over 12 bases. Germline assignment: CDR1 DFQATT and CDR2 SNEGSKA (reference sequence). This CDR3 spans 18 amino acids. The junction had 9 bases not matched to a gene; V was cut back by 2 bases and J by 1 base. CDR3 loop: CSARPGGQGARSNQPQHF. The CDR3 DNA follows: TGCAGTGCTAGACCTGGGGGACAGGGGGCTAGAAGCAATCAGCCCCAGCATTTT.